A single sample gave rise to the 3 T cell receptor beta chains below, sequenced in a study of blood T cell repertoires in COVID-19 (dated by TCRdb to 2018 to 2020). Libraries were made using the immunoSEQ multiplex PCR assay. The table comes from immuneACCESS by way of TCRdb, which keeps in-frame sequences with V and J called. Part of the clones is missing from these tables; in studies checked, under half for an unresolved V gene and the rest for unknown reasons. The sample includes some 150,000 clones, with 70% to 90% observed a single time. The ten largest make up roughly 3.5% of the sample. The sequenced sample consisted of peripheral blood. These TCRs come from a man between 65 and 79 years old with acute or convalescent COVID-19.

The chain combines TRBV18 with TRBJ1-5; 7 bases are a match to TRBD1. Germline-derived CDR1 and CDR2 are KGHSH and LQKENI. This CDR3 is 15 amino acids long. V was clipped by 3 bases and J by 0 bases; unmatched bases: 2. CDR3 in amino acids: CASSPDRNSNQPQHF. The DNA for the CDR3 is TGTGCCAGCTCACCGGACAGGAATAGCAATCAGCCCCAGCATTTT. The complete variable domain, with remaining parts taken from reference TRBV18 and TRBJ1-5, reads NAGVMQNPRHLVRRRGQEARLRCSPMKGHSHVYWYRQLPEEGLKFMVYLQKENIIDESGMPKERFSAEFPKEGPSILRIQQVVRGDSAAYFCASSPDRNSNQPQHFGDGTRLSIL.

V is TRBV28 and J is TRBJ2-7; 8 bases map to TRBD1. The CDR3 is 16 amino acids. Germline V gives CDR1 MDHEN, CDR2 SYDVKM. Trimming at V came to 5 bases and at J to 1 base, leaving 10 bases not matched to a gene. The CDR3 loop reads CASSPPGQVYSYEQYF. The CDR3 nucleotides are TGTGCCAGCAGTCCCCCGGGACAGGTTTATTCCTACGAGCAGTACTTC.

The chain links TRBV30 to TRBJ2-7, with TRBD2 matching 8 bases. CDR3 length equals 13 residues. After removal of 6 bases from V and 4 bases from J, the junction contained 8 bases not matched to a gene. CDR1 is GTSNPN and CDR2 is SVGIG in the germline V gene (reference sequence). The CDR3 DNA is TGTGCCTGTGGGGAAGCGGGAGCTTACGAGCAGTACTTC. Translating gives CACGEAGAYEQYF.